Presented here are 28 T cell receptor beta chains from one specimen sequenced in a study of T cells in Graves' hyperthyroidism and ophthalmopathy. Using RNA transcripts as the source, TCR beta CDR3 regions were amplified. HTBI primers were employed in a first-round RT-PCR of the TCR CDR3. One entry per CDR3 protein, called by TCRdb with MiXCR from the multiplex PCR reads. The table has roughly 700,000 distinct CDR3 sequences, approximately 36% seen once. Sequencing input: blood. Source of these receptors: a middle-aged woman with Graves' hyperthyroidism.

This clonotype was found a few times. The chain combines TRBV13 with TRBJ1-2; D call uncertain. The CDR3 is made up of 20 amino acids. Trimming cost V 3 bases and J 0 bases, with 26 bases left between them. The germline gives CDR1 PRHDT, CDR2 FYEKMQ (reference sequence). This chain's CDR3 is CASSFYPRGLSEGANYGYTF. The CDR3 coding sequence is TGTGCCAGCAGCTTCTATCCCCGGGGTTTAAGTGAAGGAGCTAACTATGGCTACACCTTC.

The chain has TRBV20-1 and TRBJ2-3, with a tentative D call TRBD1 (5 bases). Germline CDR1 DFQATT, CDR2 SNEGSKA (reference sequence). V gave up 6 bases and J gave up 1 base, with 11 bases separating them. The CDR3 loop spans 13 amino acids. The CDR3 DNA reads TGCAGTGCGTACGGACAACGCACAGATACGCAGTATTTT. This encodes CSAYGQRTDTQYF.

The chain links TRBV7-3 to TRBJ1-3; 7 bases are shared with TRBD1. Germline V gives CDR1 SGHTA, CDR2 FQGTGA. J was trimmed by 10 bases and V by 7 bases; bases with no gene match: 7. The CDR3 runs 12 residues. The CDR3 spells CASITRGGTIYF. The CDR3 DNA sequence: TGTGCCAGCATTACCAGGGGGGGGACCATATATTTT.

Here the CDR3 DNA reads TGCAGCGCAACCAGGGTATCAGACGAGCAGTACTTC. Translation gives CSATRVSDEQYF. The chain has TRBV29-1 and TRBJ2-7, with TRBD1 as a possible D gene (5 bases). V was trimmed by 7 bases and J by 5 bases, leaving 15 bases between them. The V gene's germline CDR1 is SQVTM and CDR2 ANQGSEA. This CDR3 is 12 amino acids long.

The chain recombines TRBV20-1 with TRBJ1-1; TRBD1 might be the D (6 bases). The CDR3 covers 15 residues. Germline V gene data show CDR1 as DFQATT and CDR2 as SNEGSKA (reference sequence). V was clipped by 6 bases and J by 2 bases, with 19 bases between them. The CDR3 sequence: CSARPPSRGNTEAFF. The CDR3 nucleotides are TGCAGTGCCCGCCCGCCGAGCAGGGGCAACACTGAAGCTTTCTTT.

This clonotype was observed many times. The V gene is TRBV7-8, the J gene TRBJ2-2; 11 bases are a match to TRBD2. The V segment lost 4 bases and the J segment 7 bases; nucleotides outside the gene matches: 11. The CDR3 contains 17 residues. The V gene's germline CDR1 is SGHVS and CDR2 FQNEAQ. DNA for the CDR3: TGTGCCAGCAGCTCGTTAGCGGGAGGGGGCGTAAACGGGGAGCTGTTTTTT. It codes for CASSSLAGGGVNGELFF.

The chain joins TRBV7-8 to TRBJ2-5; D gene unclear. CDR3 length equals 13 residues. The germline V gene encodes CDR1 SGHVS and CDR2 FQNEAQ. Trimming cost V 7 bases and J 9 bases, with 18 bases left between them. CDR3 sequence (DNA): TGTGCCAGCACCCAAGACCTCGACCAGCCCCAGTACTTC. Translated: CASTQDLDQPQYF.

This chain links TRBV9 with TRBJ1-4; D is undetermined. There are 15 residues in the CDR3. Germline CDR1 is SGDLS and CDR2 is YYNGEE. With 7 bases removed from V and 3 bases from J, the gap between germline ends came to 16 bases. The CDR3 spells CASSLGPGPNEKLFF. The CDR3 DNA follows: TGTGCCAGCTCGCTCGGACCGGGTCCTAATGAAAAACTGTTTTTT.

This clonotype was recorded many times. The V and J genes are TRBV5-1 and TRBJ1-6; D remains ambiguous. The CDR3 length is 16 residues. From germline, CDR1 is SGHRS and CDR2 YFSETQ. Between the trimmed V and J ends, which lost 0 bases and 0 bases, there was a span of 7 bases. The CDR3 spells CASSLVTSSYNSPLHF. The CDR3 DNA sequence: TGCGCCAGCAGCTTGGTGACGAGCTCCTATAATTCACCCCTCCACTTT. The full variable domain, in which reference TRBV5-1 and TRBJ1-6 provide the parts outside the CDR3, is KAGVTQTPRYLIKTRGQQVTLSCSPISGHRSVSWYQQTPGQGLQFLFEYFSETQRNKGNFPGRFSGRQFSNSRSEMNVSTLELGDSALYLCASSLVTSSYNSPLHFGNGTRLTVT.

In this sample, this clonotype turned up a few times. V gene TRBV5-4 combines with J gene TRBJ1-2; TRBD1 might be the D (5 bases). CDR3 length equals 14 residues. Germline assignment: CDR1 SGHNT and CDR2 YYREEE (reference sequence). Trimming shortened V by 4 bases and J by 4 bases, and 14 bases separated the two germline ends. The CDR3 reads CASSLVGTAYGYTF. The CDR3 nucleotides read TGTGCCAGCAGCCTGGTTGGGACCGCCTATGGCTACACCTTC.

This clonotype appeared a few times. The chain uses TRBV6-2 or TRBV6-3 and TRBJ2-7; D not certain. Germline V CDR1 and CDR2: MNHEY, SVGEGT. This CDR3 is built from 15 residues. The V end lost 0 bases, the J end lost 2 bases, and 11 bases lay between the germline ends. The chain's CDR3 is CASSYSRMAAYEQYF. The CDR3 DNA follows: TGTGCCAGCAGTTACTCGAGGATGGCCGCCTACGAGCAGTACTTC.

This chain connects TRBV2 to TRBJ1-5; D is undetermined. The CDR3 loop spans 14 amino acids. CDR1 and CDR2 from the germline V gene are SNHLY and FYNNEI. The V and J ends lost 5 bases and 3 bases respectively, with 11 bases between them. This CDR3 is CASSFEGFNQPQHF. CDR3 in DNA: TGTGCCAGCAGTTTTGAGGGATTCAATCAGCCCCAGCATTTT. Full variable domain (outside the CDR3, taken from reference TRBV2 and TRBJ1-5): EPEVTQTPSHQVTQMGQEVILRCVPISNHLYFYWYRQILGQKVEFLVSFYNNEISEKSEIFDDQFSVERPDGSNFTLKIRSTKLEDSAMYFCASSFEGFNQPQHFGDGTRLSIL.

In its sample, this clonotype was seen many times. V usage is TRBV12-3 or TRBV12-4 and J usage is TRBJ1-1; D perhaps matches TRBD1 (5 bases). V lost 3 bases, J lost 1 base, and 6 bases lay in between. This CDR3 comprises 13 residues. DNA for the CDR3: TGTGCCAGCAGTTTCGGGGCGAACACTGAAGCTTTCTTT. It encodes CASSFGANTEAFF.

There are many counts of this clonotype. The chain is built from TRBV11-2 and TRBJ2-7, with D unresolved. This CDR3 contains 14 residues. Germline-derived CDR1 and CDR2 are SGHAT and FQNNGV. Deletions cut 6 bases from V and 0 bases from J, with 12 bases between. This CDR3 is CASSFMAFSYEQYF. DNA of the CDR3: TGTGCCAGCAGTTTCATGGCGTTCTCCTACGAGCAGTACTTC.

Turning to this clonotype: Since the CDR3 does not end with the conserved phenylalanine or tryptophan, this likely comes from a read error. V and J are TRBV25-1 and TRBJ2-3; D call uncertain. The ends were cut back, 4 bases at V and 1 base at J, with 12 bases in the middle. The CDR3 totals 15 residues. Germline CDR1 and CDR2: MGHDK and SYGVNS. CDR3 sequence (DNA): TGTGCCAGCAGTGGCCAGTTGGATCGCACAGATACGCAGTATTTG. Protein sequence: CASSGQLDRTDTQYL.

This chain links TRBV19 with TRBJ1-6, with a weak D call TRBD1 (6 bases). The length of the CDR3 is 16 residues. CDR1 is LNHDA, CDR2 SQIVND, per germline (reference sequence). Between the trimmed V and J ends, which lost 3 bases and 12 bases, there was a span of 21 bases. DNA for the CDR3: TGTGCCAGTAGTATGTATAGGGGGAACACGTCGGGACCCCTCCACTTT. This encodes CASSMYRGNTSGPLHF.

V usage is TRBV15 and J usage is TRBJ1-4; no clear D. The CDR3 spans 15 residues. Trimming took 1 base from V and 5 from J, leaving 11 bases between them. From germline, CDR1 is LNHNV and CDR2 YYDKDF (reference sequence). Here the CDR3 DNA reads TGTGCCACCAGCAGAGTCGAGGAGTTAAATGAAAAACTGTTTTTT. It specifies CATSRVEELNEKLFF.

The chain couples TRBV29-1 to TRBJ1-6, with 8 nucleotides matching TRBD1. The CDR3 is 13 residues long. Losses at the gene ends were 5 bases for V and 5 bases for J; bases not matched to a gene: 2. Looked up from germline, CDR1 is SQVTM and CDR2 is ANQGSEA. The CDR3 spells CSVSTGDNSPLHF. The CDR3 DNA sequence: TGCAGCGTTTCGACAGGGGATAATTCACCCCTCCACTTT.

The chain uses TRBV5-1 and TRBJ2-7; 7 bases line up with TRBD1. This CDR3 is 14 amino acids long. The J segment lost 2 bases and the V segment lost 4 bases, leaving 6 bases of the junction unmatched. Germline CDR1 reads SGHRS; CDR2 reads YFSETQ. CDR3 region: CASSIGTDAYEQYF. DNA of the CDR3: TGCGCCAGCAGCATCGGGACAGATGCCTACGAGCAGTACTTC.

On this clonotype itself: A much larger clonotype is one base distant, so this may be a read error. The rearrangement uses TRBV20-1 and TRBJ1-4, with D unclear. This CDR3 contains 14 residues. CDR1 and CDR2 from the germline V gene are DFQATT and SNEGSKA (reference sequence). CDR3 residues: CSAERTGVNEKLLF. CDR3 coding DNA: TGCAGTGCTGAGAGGACGGGCGTAAATGAAAAACTGCTTTTT.

The chain carries TRBV20-1 and TRBJ1-3; D is unclear. The V end was cut by 6 bases, the J end by 4 bases, with 13 bases between. Per germline, CDR1 DFQATT and CDR2 SNEGSKA (reference sequence). The CDR3 spans 13 residues. The CDR3 region has the DNA TGCAGTGCCCGGGCAGAGCCAGGAAACACCATATATTTT. Its protein product is CSARAEPGNTIYF.

A note on this clonotype: Relative to the germline gene, one junction end is altered; a read error may explain this. CDR3 protein: CASSGISLLF. The CDR3 nucleotides are TGTGCCAGCAGTGGTATCTCGCTCCTTTTT. V is TRBV2 and J is TRBJ1-3; D uncertain. This CDR3 spans 10 amino acids. Germline assignment: CDR1 SNHLY and CDR2 FYNNEI.

This clonotype was observed many times. The chain recombines TRBV14 with TRBJ1-2; no reliable D call. Trimming took 4 bases from V and 8 from J, leaving 17 bases between them. The CDR3 is 14 residues long. Per the germline V gene, CDR1 is SGHDN and CDR2 is FVKESK. The CDR3 protein is CASSPHGDQRGYTF. The CDR3 nucleotides read TGTGCCAGCAGCCCACACGGAGACCAGCGGGGCTACACCTTC.

The chain uses TRBV6-6 and TRBJ2-5; TRBD1 matches at 8 bases. J was trimmed by 5 bases and V by 6 bases; bases with no gene match: 11. Germline V gene data show CDR1 as MNHNY and CDR2 as SVGAGI (reference sequence). CDR3 length equals 15 residues. CDR3 nucleotides: TGTGCCAGCAGCCACGACAGGGGAACGGGTGAGACCCAGTACTTC. Translating gives CASSHDRGTGETQYF.

This clonotype was observed at least ten times. This chain connects TRBV20-1 to TRBJ2-7; D ambiguous. Germline lookup yields CDR1 DFQATT and CDR2 SNEGSKA (reference sequence). Trimming removed 3 bases from V and 0 bases from J, with 12 bases in between. There are 14 residues in the CDR3. CDR3 loop: CSASSSSISYEQYF. The CDR3 bases are TGCAGTGCTAGTTCTAGTTCGATCTCCTACGAGCAGTACTTC.

To note about this clonotype: A junction boundary mismatches the germline segment, possibly from a read error. CDR3: CASTRGTGVGETQYF. In nucleotides, the CDR3 is TGCGCCAGCACCCGAGGGACGGGGGTGGGGGAGACCCAGTACTTC. The chain joins TRBV19 to TRBJ2-5; a possible D gene is TRBD2 (6 bases). The germline gives CDR1 LNHDA, CDR2 SQIVND (reference sequence). The CDR3 consists of 15 residues.

This chain uses TRBV5-6 with TRBJ1-1, with D possibly TRBD1 on 5 matching bases. The CDR3 extends over 14 amino acids. V shed 4 bases and J shed 0 bases, with 10 bases lying between them. Germline V lookup: CDR1 SGHDT, CDR2 YYEEEE. CDR3 loop: CASSEGTMNTEAFF. For the CDR3, the DNA is TGTGCCAGCAGCGAGGGGACCATGAACACTGAAGCTTTCTTT.

J is TRBJ1-2 and V is TRBV20-1; D ambiguous. The CDR3 runs to 12 residues. Trimming took 3 bases from V and 1 from J, leaving 6 bases between them. CDR1 is DFQATT, CDR2 SNEGSKA, per germline (reference sequence). CDR3 in amino acids: CSASAFNYGYTF. CDR3 DNA: TGCAGTGCTAGTGCTTTTAACTATGGCTACACCTTC.